This T cell receptor beta chain was observed in a study of yellow fever vaccine responses in identical twins. Overall study results and limits: Vaccine-induced T cell responses in twins were reportedly observed to appear partly convergent, partly personalized.

About this clonotype itself: No antigen is known for it.

Trimming cost V 1 base and J 5 bases, with 14 bases left between them. The CDR3 sequence is 16 residues long. Germline-derived CDR1 and CDR2 are LNHNV and YYDKDF (reference sequence). TCRdb ran MiXCR on the RT-PCR reads and lists one entry per CDR3 protein. This table holds 650 to 800 distinct CDR3 sequences, 89% found once. This sequence joins TRBV15 and TRBJ2-2, with D possibly matching TRBD2 (5 bases). This TCR was recovered from a female donor who received the yellow fever vaccine. The source material was T cells from blood (PBMCs), unsorted or a sorted subset (not recorded which), sampled before or after yellow fever vaccination (not recorded which). The CDR3 coding sequence is TGTGCCACCAGCAGAGTAGAGACGTCGGGGACCGGGGAGCTGTTTTTT. Translated: CATSRVETSGTGELFF.